These 9 T cell receptor beta chains were sequenced from one sample in a study of T-cell memory formation after mild COVID-19. A single record per CDR3 protein comes from TCRdb applying MiXCR to the 5' RACE reads. The sample records around 340,000 distinct CDR3 sequences, roughly 15% being singletons. Input material: PBMCs or a T cell subset sorted from them (not recorded which). Every receptor here comes from a man between 18 and 35 years old who had mild COVID-19 (a few samples of this study predate the infection). Cell type and time point are not known.

The chain uses TRBV19 and TRBJ2-2; D gene unclear. V was trimmed by 5 bases and J by 6 bases, leaving 10 bases between them. CDR3 length: 13 amino acids. Germline-derived CDR1 and CDR2 are LNHDA and SQIVND (reference sequence). CDR3 sequence reads: CASSVTSAGELFF. As DNA, the CDR3 is TGTGCCAGTAGTGTGACAAGTGCCGGGGAGCTGTTTTTT.

The table lists this clonotype with a few counts. The chain links TRBV29-1 to TRBJ1-3, with 10 bases aligning to TRBD1. V lost 7 bases to trimming and J lost 8 bases; unmatched junction nucleotides: 5. The CDR3 is 12 amino acids. CDR1 SQVTM and CDR2 ANQGSEA come from the germline V gene. CDR3 sequence: CSAGQGEHTIYF. CDR3 DNA sequence: TGCAGCGCCGGACAGGGGGAGCACACCATATATTTT.

This clonotype was detected only once. This chain joins TRBV7-2 and TRBJ2-7; D is undetermined. Trimming took 1 base from V and 0 from J, leaving 10 bases between them. Germline CDR1 SGHTA, CDR2 FQGNSA. CDR3 size: 15 residues. This CDR3 is CASSLGVRSSYEQYV. The CDR3 nucleotides read TGTGCCAGCAGCTTAGGGGTACGGAGCTCCTACGAGCAGTACGTC.

This clonotype was recorded only once. A much larger clone sits a single nucleotide away, making a read error possible. The rearrangement joins TRBV5-6 to TRBJ2-5; D may be TRBD2 (6 bases). This CDR3 comprises 16 residues. Germline values: CDR1 SGHDT, CDR2 YYEEEE. V lost 4 bases and J 5 bases, leaving 21 bases between the germline ends. The CDR3 DNA reads as TGTGCCAGCAGCCACCCCCCGGTCGGCGGGACGGAGACCCAGTACTTC. Its translation: CASSHPPVGGTETQYF.

V and J are TRBV15 and TRBJ2-5; D possibly matches TRBD1 or TRBD2 (5 bases each). This CDR3 contains 15 residues. Trimming took 0 bases from V and 2 from J, leaving 10 bases between them. Germline V gene data show CDR1 as LNHNV and CDR2 as YYDKDF (reference sequence). The CDR3 DNA sequence: TGTGCCACCAGCAGAGATCAGGGACCGCAAGAGACCCAGTACTTC. Amino acids: CATSRDQGPQETQYF.

In this sample, this clonotype turned up a few times. The chain employs TRBV4-1 and TRBJ2-7; TRBD1 might be the D (6 bases). Trimming stripped 0 bases from V and 3 bases from J, with 12 bases between. This CDR3 region has 15 residues. Germline values: CDR1 MGHRA, CDR2 YSYEKL. DNA of the CDR3: TGCGCCAGCAGCCAAGAAATTGCGACAGGCTACGAGCAGTACGTC. Translated, it gives CASSQEIATGYEQYV.

This clonotype was detected many times. The rearrangement uses TRBV12-3 or TRBV12-4 and TRBJ1-1; TRBD1 might be the D (6 bases). This CDR3 has 15 residues. V was shortened by 5 bases and J by 2 bases, with 15 bases between the two germline ends. The CDR3 spells CASSGGEGGNTEAFF. CDR3 DNA: TGTGCCAGCAGTGGGGGAGAGGGGGGTAACACTGAAGCTTTCTTT.

The chain combines TRBV18 with TRBJ1-6; D remains ambiguous. V lost 1 base to trimming and J lost 5 bases, with 9 bases between them. CDR1 and CDR2 (germline): KGHSH, LQKENI. The CDR3 runs 15 residues. CDR3 sequence reads: CASSPRLPDNSPLHF. For the CDR3, the DNA is TGTGCCAGCTCACCACGTCTCCCAGATAATTCACCCCTCCACTTT.

The chain recombines TRBV15 with TRBJ2-7, with TRBD1 matching over 8 bases. V dropped 6 bases and J dropped 0; count of bases not matched to a gene: 7. The CDR3 has 15 amino acids. Germline CDR1 is LNHNV and CDR2 is YYDKDF (reference sequence). CDR3 region: CATRKTGVSSYEQYV. The CDR3 DNA reads as TGTGCCACCAGGAAGACAGGGGTTAGCTCCTACGAGCAGTACGTC.